The 15 T cell receptor beta chains reported below all come from one sample, sequenced in a study of blood T cells in healthy people across ages. For the second PCR, which ran for about 6 to 12 cycles, a sample-barcoded 5' primer and a J-beta primer mix were used. TCRdb processed the 5' RACE reads anew with MiXCR; each CDR3 protein has one entry. The sample lists 1.2 million to 1.5 million distinct CDR3 sequences; roughly 59% were seen once. The specimen was blood. The receptors here all came from a man aged 18-30 years in good health.

This chain connects TRBV5-4 to TRBJ2-4, with D tentatively TRBD1 or TRBD2 (5 bases each). The assigned J gene may be wrong: the sequence end matches TRBJ2-7 better. CDR1 is SGHNT, CDR2 YYREEE, per germline (reference sequence). This CDR3 has 14 amino acids. CDR3 in amino acids: CASSLMGDRYEQYF. CDR3 sequence (DNA): TGTGCCAGCAGCTTGATGGGGGACCGCTACGAGCAGTACTTC.

A word on this clonotype: Germline and junction disagree at one end, which may indicate a read error. The chain joins TRBV27 to TRBJ2-7; the D is unclear. The CDR3 sequence is 13 residues long. Germline assignment: CDR1 MNHEY and CDR2 SMNVEV (reference sequence). The CDR3 DNA sequence: TGTGCCGGCAGTTTATCTTTGGGCTACGAGCAGTACTTC. Protein sequence: CAGSLSLGYEQYF.

The V and J genes are TRBV11-2 and TRBJ2-7; D may be TRBD2 (5 bases). V was cut by 4 bases and J by 7 bases, with 14 bases left in between. This CDR3 spans 13 amino acids. Germline CDR1 reads SGHAT; CDR2 reads FQNNGV. This CDR3 reads CASSSLWTGEQYF. The CDR3 DNA sequence: TGTGCCAGCAGCTCCCTCTGGACGGGGGAGCAGTACTTC.

This chain uses TRBV7-2 with TRBJ2-5; 7 bases map to TRBD2. The V and J ends lost 7 bases and 3 bases, in that order; junction bases with no gene match: 17. Looked up from germline, CDR1 is SGHTA and CDR2 is FQGNSA. The CDR3 spans 17 residues. The CDR3 protein is CASTRAPSAGSKETQYF. The CDR3 DNA follows: TGTGCCAGCACCCGAGCCCCGTCAGCGGGGAGCAAAGAGACCCAGTACTTC.

This clonotype came up a few times. This chain links TRBV4-2 with TRBJ2-7; D remains unclear. Trimming cost V 4 bases and J 2 bases, with 15 bases left between them. In germline, CDR1 is LGHNA, CDR2 YNFKEQ. The length of the CDR3 is 15 residues. The CDR3 protein is CASSPLSGLAYEQYF. In nucleotides, the CDR3 is TGTGCCAGCAGCCCCCTATCGGGTCTCGCCTACGAGCAGTACTTC.

This clonotype was seen a handful of times. This chain links TRBV27 with TRBJ1-2, with D possibly matching TRBD1 (6 bases). The germline V gene encodes CDR1 MNHEY and CDR2 SMNVEV (reference sequence). CDR3 length: 13 residues. V was shortened by 3 bases and J by 4 bases, with 9 bases between the two germline ends. CDR3 nucleotide sequence: TGTGCCAGCAGTTTGACGACAGGCTATGGCTACACCTTC. It specifies CASSLTTGYGYTF.

J is TRBJ2-7 and V is TRBV5-1; D might be TRBD1 or TRBD2, each matching 5 bases. Per germline, CDR1 SGHRS and CDR2 YFSETQ. Trimming pared 5 bases from V and 3 bases from J, leaving 18 bases between. The CDR3 is 15 amino acids. CDR3 nucleotides: TGCGCCAGCAGAAGGGGCCGTGGGGGAAACTACGAGCAGTACTTC. Residues: CASRRGRGGNYEQYF.

The gene calls are TRBV7-8 and TRBJ1-1; D ambiguous. CDR1 SGHVS and CDR2 FQNEAQ come from the germline V gene. V lost 3 bases to trimming and J lost 1 base, with 15 bases between them. CDR3 length: 16 residues. The CDR3 reads CASSFRSYGGNTEAFF. The CDR3 nucleotides read TGTGCCAGCAGCTTCCGATCCTATGGCGGGAACACTGAAGCTTTCTTT.

The chain couples TRBV12-3 or TRBV12-4 to TRBJ2-6, with TRBD1 matching over 10 bases. The CDR3 consists of 19 residues. With 0 bases clipped from V and 0 bases from J, the junction kept 5 bases outside the gene matches. CDR3 residues: CASSLAGTGATSGANVLTF. The CDR3 DNA sequence: TGTGCCAGCAGTTTAGCGGGGACAGGGGCGACCTCTGGGGCCAACGTCCTGACTTTC.

This clonotype was seen a few times. This chain links TRBV6-2 or TRBV6-3 with TRBJ2-7; 7 positions match TRBD1. CDR1 MNHEY and CDR2 SVGEGT come from the germline V gene. The length of the CDR3 is 15 residues. Unmatched junction bases numbered 7, after V lost 2 bases and J lost 3 bases. CDR3 coding DNA: TGTGCCAGCAGTTACGCCGGGACAGTCGTCTACGAGCAGTACTTC. It encodes CASSYAGTVVYEQYF.

V usage is TRBV29-1 and J usage is TRBJ1-1; perhaps TRBD1 as D (5 bases). Trimming took 0 bases from V and 5 from J, leaving 13 bases between them. Germline lookup yields CDR1 SQVTM and CDR2 ANQGSEA. The CDR3 totals 14 residues. The CDR3 loop is CSVEEEGWVTEAFF. In DNA form, the CDR3 reads TGCAGCGTTGAAGAGGAGGGGTGGGTGACTGAAGCTTTCTTT.

This chain connects TRBV12-3 or TRBV12-4 to TRBJ2-7; D may be TRBD1 (6 bases). This CDR3 contains 14 residues. Trimming left V 6 bases short and J 2 bases short, with 14 bases between. CDR3 in DNA: TGTGCCAGCAGCCCAGGGGACACGACCTACGAGCAGTACTTC. It yields the protein CASSPGDTTYEQYF.

The V call is TRBV4-2, the J call TRBJ2-3; 9 positions match TRBD2. The J segment lost 0 bases and the V segment lost 1 base, leaving 14 bases of the junction unmatched. This CDR3 is 20 amino acids long. Looked up from germline, CDR1 is LGHNA and CDR2 is YNFKEQ. The CDR3 DNA reads as TGTGCCAGCAGCCAAGTATTCAGGGAGCTAGCGGGGCGTAGCACAGATACGCAGTATTTT. Translated, it gives CASSQVFRELAGRSTDTQYF.

The chain carries TRBV6-5 and TRBJ2-7; D perhaps matches TRBD1 (6 bases). There are 16 residues in the CDR3. From germline, CDR1 is MNHEY and CDR2 SVGAGI. The V and J ends lost 0 bases and 2 bases respectively, with 14 bases between them. The CDR3 bases are TGTGCCAGCAGTTACTCGATTCCGCAGGGGACCTACGAGCAGTACTTC. Residues: CASSYSIPQGTYEQYF.

The chain joins TRBV5-1 to TRBJ1-2; 8 bases are shared with TRBD1. Germline trimming cut 0 bases from V and 9 bases from J; bases unmatched to any gene: 10. The CDR3 spans 15 residues. CDR1 is SGHRS and CDR2 is YFSETQ in the germline V gene. DNA for the CDR3: TGCGCCAGCAGCTTGGATGTCGGCGCAGGGGGCAGCTACACCTTC. Its translation is CASSLDVGAGGSYTF.